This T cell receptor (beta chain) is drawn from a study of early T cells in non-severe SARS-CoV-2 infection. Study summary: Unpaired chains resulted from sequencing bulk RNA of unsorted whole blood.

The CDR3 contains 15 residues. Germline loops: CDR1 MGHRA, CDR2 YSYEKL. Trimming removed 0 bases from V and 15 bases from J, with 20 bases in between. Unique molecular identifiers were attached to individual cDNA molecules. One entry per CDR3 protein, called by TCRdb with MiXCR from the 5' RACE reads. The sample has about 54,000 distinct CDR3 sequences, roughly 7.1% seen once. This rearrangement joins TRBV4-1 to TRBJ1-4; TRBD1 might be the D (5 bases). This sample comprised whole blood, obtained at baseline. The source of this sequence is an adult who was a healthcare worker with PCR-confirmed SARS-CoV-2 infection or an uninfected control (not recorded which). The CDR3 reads CASSQEARRGQGMFF. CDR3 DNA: TGCGCCAGCAGCCAAGAAGCCCGAAGAGGCCAGGGAATGTTTTTT.